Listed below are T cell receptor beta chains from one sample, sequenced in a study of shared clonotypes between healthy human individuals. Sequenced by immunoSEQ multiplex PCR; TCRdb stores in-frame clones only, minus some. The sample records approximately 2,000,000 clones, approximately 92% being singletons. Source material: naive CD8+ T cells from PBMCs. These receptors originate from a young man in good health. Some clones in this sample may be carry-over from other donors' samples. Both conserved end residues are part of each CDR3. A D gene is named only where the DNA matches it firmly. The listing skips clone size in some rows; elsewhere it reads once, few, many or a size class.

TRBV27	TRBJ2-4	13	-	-	CASRGYPRNIQYF	TGTGCCAGCAGGGGGTACCCACGAAACATTCAGTACTTC
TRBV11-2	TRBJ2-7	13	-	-	CASSLVQGYEQYF	TGTGCCAGCAGCTTAGTACAGGGCTACGAGCAGTACTTC
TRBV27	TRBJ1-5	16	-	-	CASSPGGIGGVEPQHF	TGTGCCAGCAGTCCCGGGGGGATAGGGGGAGTGGAGCCCCAGCATTTT
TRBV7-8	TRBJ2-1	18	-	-	CASSLLVFRGEGNNEQFF	TGTGCCAGCAGCTTATTAGTCTTTCGGGGAGAGGGGAACAATGAGCAGTTCTTC
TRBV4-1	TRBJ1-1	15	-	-	CASSLSWTPNTEAFF	TGCGCCAGCAGCCTTTCATGGACACCGAACACTGAAGCTTTCTTT
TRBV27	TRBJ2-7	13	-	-	CASSPGDPYEQYF	TGTGCCAGCAGTCCCGGCGATCCCTACGAGCAGTACTTC
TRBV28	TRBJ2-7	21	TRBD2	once	CASSPRTSGRPKLPGIYEQYF	TGTGCCAGCAGTCCGAGGACTAGCGGGAGGCCCAAATTGCCCGGCATCTACGAGCAGTACTTC
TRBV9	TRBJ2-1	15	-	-	CASSPANAGPSGQFF	TGTGCCAGCAGCCCCGCGAACGCCGGCCCCTCGGGGCAGTTCTTC
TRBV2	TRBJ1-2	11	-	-	CASMAGVGYTF	TGTGCCAGCATGGCAGGGGTTGGCTACACCTTC
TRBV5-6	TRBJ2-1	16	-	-	CASSLGPSLSYNEQFF	TGTGCCAGCAGCTTGGGACCCTCACTGTCCTACAATGAGCAGTTCTTC
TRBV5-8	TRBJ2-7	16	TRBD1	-	CASSFYVGQGVHEQYF	TGTGCCAGCAGCTTTTATGTGGGACAGGGCGTCCACGAGCAGTACTTC
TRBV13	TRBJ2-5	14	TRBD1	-	CASSPDRGQETQYF	TGTGCCAGCAGCCCGGACAGGGGCCAAGAGACCCAGTACTTC
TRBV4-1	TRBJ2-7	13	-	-	CASSPPRAGDLSF	TGCGCCAGCAGCCCGCCCCGGGCAGGGGATTTGTCCTTC
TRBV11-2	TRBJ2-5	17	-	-	CASSADRNMALIGTQYF	TGTGCCAGCAGCGCAGACAGGAACATGGCCCTGATTGGGACCCAGTACTTC
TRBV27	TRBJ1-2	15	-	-	CAAWGEGLDGLGYTF	TGTGCCGCATGGGGTGAGGGACTAGATGGTTTAGGCTACACCTTC
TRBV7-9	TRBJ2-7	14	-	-	CASSLAFAGHEQYF	TGTGCCAGCAGCTTAGCCTTCGCCGGTCACGAGCAGTACTTC
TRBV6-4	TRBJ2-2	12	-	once	CASSPRPGELFF	TGTGCCAGCAGTCCTAGGCCCGGGGAGCTGTTTTTT
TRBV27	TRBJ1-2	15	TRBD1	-	CASSLRTGALYGYTF	TGTGCCAGCAGTTTGCGGACAGGAGCCCTATATGGCTACACCTTC
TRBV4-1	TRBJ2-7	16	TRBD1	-	CASSQGLTGSSYEQYF	TGCGCCAGCAGCCAAGGTCTGACAGGGAGCTCCTACGAGCAGTACTTC
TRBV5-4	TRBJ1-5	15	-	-	CASSFLPDSNQPQHF	TGTGCCAGCAGCTTCTTACCTGACAGCAATCAGCCCCAGCATTTT
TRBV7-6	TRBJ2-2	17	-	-	CASSPTQAREITGELFF	TGTGCCAGCAGCCCAACTCAGGCGAGGGAGATCACCGGGGAGCTGTTTTTT
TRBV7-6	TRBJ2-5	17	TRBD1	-	CASSLGGTGDHQETQYF	TGTGCCAGCAGCTTAGGTGGGACAGGGGACCATCAAGAGACCCAGTACTTC
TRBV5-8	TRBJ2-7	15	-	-	CASSLVPVTSYEQYF	TGTGCCAGCAGCTTGGTACCAGTGACCTCCTACGAGCAGTACTTC
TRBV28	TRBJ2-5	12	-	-	CASSLGRAPGYF	TGTGCCAGCAGTTTGGGAAGAGCCCCGGGGTACTTC
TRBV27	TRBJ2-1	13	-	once	CASEPREGNEQFF	TGTGCCAGCGAACCCAGGGAAGGCAATGAGCAGTTCTTC
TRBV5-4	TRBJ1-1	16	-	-	CASSLGLVGEHAEAFF	TGTGCCAGCAGCTTGGGTCTGGTGGGGGAACACGCTGAAGCTTTCTTT
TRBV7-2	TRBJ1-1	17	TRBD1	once	CASSPRGRGDMNTEAFF	TGTGCCAGCAGCCCCCGGGGCAGGGGGGACATGAACACTGAAGCTTTCTTT
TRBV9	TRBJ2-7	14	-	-	CASSAQGPSYEQYF	TGTGCCAGCAGCGCACAGGGTCCCTCCTACGAGCAGTACTTC
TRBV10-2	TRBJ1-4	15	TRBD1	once	CASSEVGTGAEKLFF	TGCGCCAGCAGTGAGGTCGGGACAGGGGCTGAAAAACTGTTTTTT
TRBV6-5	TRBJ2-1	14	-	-	CASSYSRRNNEQFF	TGTGCCAGCAGTTACTCGAGGCGGAACAATGAGCAGTTCTTC
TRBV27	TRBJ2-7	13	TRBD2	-	CASSPLAGGPFAF	TGTGCCAGCAGTCCTCTAGCGGGGGGACCCTTCGCATTC
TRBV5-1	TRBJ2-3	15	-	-	CASSPWDTSTDTQYF	TGCGCCAGCAGCCCATGGGACACGAGCACAGATACGCAGTATTTT
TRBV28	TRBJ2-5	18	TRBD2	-	CASNSMSREGLNQETQYF	TGTGCCAGCAACTCGATGTCGAGGGAGGGATTAAACCAAGAGACCCAGTACTTC
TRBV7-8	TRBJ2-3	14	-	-	CASRGDISTDTQYF	TGTGCCAGCAGGGGAGATATTAGCACAGATACGCAGTATTTT
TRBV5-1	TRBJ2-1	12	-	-	CASRGDDNEQFF	TGCGCCAGCAGAGGCGATGACAATGAGCAGTTCTTC
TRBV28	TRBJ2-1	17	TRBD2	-	CASSFGLAGNAYNEQFF	TGTGCCAGCAGTTTTGGCCTAGCGGGAAACGCCTACAATGAGCAGTTCTTC
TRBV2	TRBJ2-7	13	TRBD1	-	CASSVETGGEQYF	TGTGCCAGCAGTGTGGAGACAGGGGGCGAGCAGTACTTC
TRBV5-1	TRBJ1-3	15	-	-	CASSLFPSGGNTIYF	TGCGCCAGCAGCTTGTTTCCCTCGGGGGGAAACACCATATATTTT
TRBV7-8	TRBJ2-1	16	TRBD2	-	CASSLNRLAGYNEQFF	TGTGCCAGCAGCTTAAACAGACTAGCGGGCTACAATGAGCAGTTCTTC
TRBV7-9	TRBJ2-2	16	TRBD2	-	CASSFISSGYTGELFF	TGTGCCAGCAGCTTTATCTCTAGCGGATACACCGGGGAGCTGTTTTTT
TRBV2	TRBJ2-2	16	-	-	CASSGLGRGHTGELFF	TGTGCCAGCAGTGGTTTAGGGCGGGGACACACCGGGGAGCTGTTTTTT
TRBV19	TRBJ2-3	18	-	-	CASSSERLASFSTDTQYF	TGTGCCAGTAGTTCCGAAAGGCTAGCGTCATTTAGCACAGATACGCAGTATTTT